The T cell receptor beta chain described here comes from a study of blood T cells in healthy people across ages. Overall study: Using template switching, researchers captured about one barcoded beta molecule for each two T cells.

Whole-study results and caveats: Across the age range, TCR beta diversity per million T cells fell in a roughly linear way. Not knowing donor CMV status may have confounded expanded clonotype changes.

A sample-barcoded 5' primer and a J-beta primer mix were used in a second PCR of about 7 to 12 cycles. TCRdb redid the calling of the 5' RACE reads with MiXCR, one entry per CDR3 protein. In the table there are some 1.7 million distinct CDR3 sequences, over 25% of which are singletons. This clonotype was counted between two and nine times. What it binds is not known. Specimen: blood. The clonotype was recovered from a woman aged 25 to 39 in good health.

The CDR3 loop is CASSETLAGLGEQFF. The CDR3 DNA is TGTGCCAGCAGTGAAACGCTAGCGGGGTTGGGTGAGCAGTTCTTC. The gene calls are TRBV2 and TRBJ2-1; TRBD2 matches at 9 bases. V gave up 2 bases and J gave up 9 bases; unmatched junction bases: 8. CDR1 and CDR2 from the germline V gene are SNHLY and FYNNEI. The CDR3 is 15 residues long.